This T cell receptor (beta chain) originates from a study of shared clonotypes between healthy human individuals. V lost 1 base to trimming and J lost 8 bases, with 11 bases between them. CDR1 and CDR2 from the germline V gene are LGHNA and YSLEER. This CDR3 comprises 13 residues. The table came from immunoSEQ multiplex PCR; TCRdb's copy has only in-frame clones and leaves some out. The profile shows 2 million to 2.5 million clones, around 90% of them singletons. What was sequenced was naive CD4+ T cells from PBMCs. The subset is: CD45RA+ positively selected. The source of this sequence is a man aged 18 to 29 in good health. Some clones in this sample may be carry-over from other donors' samples. The V and J genes are TRBV4-3 and TRBJ1-2; no clear D gene. CDR3 in DNA: TGCGCCAGCAGCCAAGCCTCCGTACAGGGCTACACCTTC. Protein sequence: CASSQASVQGYTF.